This TCR beta chain originates from a study of cytomegalovirus exposure and HLA in healthy donors. Study background: Out of 150 million to 200 million T cells, an earlier analysis found 117 million unique TCR beta sequences in total.

Amplification used 60 Vbeta primers and 13 Jbeta primers. Some clones are missing from TCRdb's copy, which holds only in-frame ones; the method was immunoSEQ multiplex PCR. The sample shows about 98,000 clones, around 76% of them seen only once. Study results and caveats: Later analysis reportedly placed an Asian-associated ancestry cluster below the roughly 640-donor mean in N-insertions. The study recorded around 160 TCR beta chains that were cytomegalovirus-associated.

Trimming removed 6 bases at V and 2 bases at J, with 15 bases between. Germline V gives CDR1 MNHEY, CDR2 SVGAGI. This CDR3 is 15 amino acids long. Notes on this clone: Antigen specificity is unknown.

The receptor was isolated from a human donor in good health. This chain joins TRBV6-5 and TRBJ2-3; perhaps TRBD2 as D (5 bases). Sequenced material: PBMCs. CDR3 DNA: TGTGCCAGCAGAGCCGGGGAAAGCTTCACAGATACGCAGTATTTT. Amino acid sequence: CASRAGESFTDTQYF.